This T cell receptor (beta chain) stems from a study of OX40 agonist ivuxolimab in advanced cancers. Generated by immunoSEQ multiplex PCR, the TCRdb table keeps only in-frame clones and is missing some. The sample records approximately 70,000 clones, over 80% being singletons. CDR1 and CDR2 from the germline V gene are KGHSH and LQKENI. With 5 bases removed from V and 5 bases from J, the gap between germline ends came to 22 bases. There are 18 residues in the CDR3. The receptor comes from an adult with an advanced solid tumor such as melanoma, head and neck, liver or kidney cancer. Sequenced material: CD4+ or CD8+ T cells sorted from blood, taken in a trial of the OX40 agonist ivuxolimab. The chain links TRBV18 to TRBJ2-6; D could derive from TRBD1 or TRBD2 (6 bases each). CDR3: CASSMEGDIQSRANVLTF. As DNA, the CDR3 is TGTGCCAGCTCAATGGAGGGGGACATTCAAAGTCGGGCCAACGTCCTGACTTTC.